What follows describes a single T cell receptor beta chain. This entry belongs to a study of CD8 T cells in Susac syndrome. The authors carried out high-throughput sequencing of TCR beta. They applied it to CD8+ and CD4+ T cells obtained from blood. The RNA, roughly 0.5 to 1 ug, was put through reverse transcription using random hexamers. A multiplex approach, immunoSEQ multiplex PCR, amplified TCR beta CDR3 across 54 Vbeta and 13 Jbeta. Using its own MiXCR run on the immunoSEQ multiplex PCR reads, TCRdb lists one record per CDR3 protein. Seen here are around 200,000 distinct CDR3 sequences, under 97% observed once, and the top ten hold approximately 0.09%. The CDR3 covers 16 residues. The germline V gene has CDR1 LGHNA and CDR2 YSLEER. The ends were cut back, 0 bases at V and 0 bases at J, with 12 bases in the middle.

The sequence came from a human donor with multiple sclerosis. Sequencing was performed on CD4+ T cells from PBMCs. V and J are TRBV4-3 and TRBJ2-7; D possibly uses TRBD1 or TRBD2 (5 bases each). CDR3 loop: CASSQDRDASSYEQYF. As DNA, the CDR3 is TGCGCCAGCAGCCAAGATAGGGACGCTAGCTCCTACGAGCAGTACTTC.